Given below is one T cell receptor beta chain in context. What antigen it recognizes has not been identified. Qualities for individual bases were not recorded, and no much larger clone is one base off. These data originate in a study of blood T cell repertoires in COVID-19 (dated by TCRdb to about 2020). With regard to the full study: Samples from collaborators originated in the United States, Italy and Spain and spanned both the acute and convalescent phases of COVID-19. The material from the prospective study consisted of cDNA or gDNA derived from T cells, B-cell-depleted T cells, or PBMCs. The dataset comprised deeply sampled blood TCRbeta repertoires from subjects exposed to, actively infected with, or recovered from COVID-19. The repertoires were made available in a free public database intended to serve as a resource for research on the immune response to SARS-CoV-2. Samples were obtained from the ongoing ImmuneRACE study (first 160 participants) and from roughly 1,300 subjects provided by 6 global collaborators. The sample metadata nearly always contained a de-identified subject ID, COVID-19 status, age in years and sex. Where available, HLA class I and class II types were obtained from metadata supplied by the sample provider rather than from assay-based typing. Study-wide conclusions, independent of this receptor: The quantity of clinical and demographic metadata differed by source and by participant and was supplied without curation.

Each collaborating institution followed its own protocols to collect whole blood in K2EDTA tubes. Collaborator samples were shipped for TCRbeta analysis as frozen whole blood, isolated PBMCs, or DNA extracted from either sample type. The CDR3 covers 16 residues, taking in both the cysteine and the phenylalanine. CDR3 DNA only is kept here, 48 bases in frame from base 1. Trimmed from V: 2 bases; trimmed from J: 9 bases; junction bases lacking a gene match: 13. CDR1 SGHDN and CDR2 FVKESK are derived from the germline V gene. TCRbeta CDR3 regions were amplified from genomic DNA by means of the immunoSEQ Assay, a bias-controlled multiplex PCR. On the authors' methods: Within the assay, amplification of reference gene primers was used to estimate how many nucleated cells each sample contained. To quantify the absolute abundance of each unique TCRbeta CDR3 rearrangement, sequence reads were collapsed and filtered. For each sample, productive Simpson clonality was calculated as the square root of Simpson's diversity index across productive rearrangements. TCRdb limited this immuneACCESS table to in-frame rearrangements with V and J called. A share of clones is missing; checked studies link under half to unresolved V genes, and the rest is unexplained. Clone size and V and J calls were adopted from that table, with D and trimming inferred from the DNA. For this sample there are fewer than 200,000 clones; over 80% appear just once. The ten largest make up roughly 9.2% of the sample.

The rearrangement combines TRBV14 with TRBJ1-5, with 7 bases aligning to TRBD1. Sequencing used peripheral blood. The clonotype comes from a woman older than 75 with active or convalescent COVID-19. The nucleotides read TGTGCCAGCAGCCAAAAAAGAGAACAGGGGAGAGGGCCCCAGCATTTT. This is translated as CASSQKREQGRGPQHF.